What follows are 25 T cell receptor beta chains derived from one specimen sequenced in a study of monozygotic twins with cystic fibrosis. Assay used: immunoSEQ multiplex PCR; TCRdb lists only in-frame clones, some missing. Found here are roughly 26,000 clones, 90% of them singletons; the top ten hold approximately 0.5%. What was sequenced was blood. The receptors were sampled from a girl aged 2 to 10 with cystic fibrosis.

This clone was detected once. The rearrangement joins TRBV7-8 to TRBJ1-5; no definite D call. The CDR3 is 14 amino acids. Germline CDR1 and CDR2: SGHVS and FQNEAQ. V was cut by 0 bases and J by 1 base, with 4 bases left in between. The CDR3 DNA reads TGTGCCAGCAGCTTAGCTTGGAGCAATCAGCCCCAGCATTTT. Protein: CASSLAWSNQPQHF.

This chain joins TRBV21-1 and TRBJ1-4; the table names TRBD1, a call not compared with the DNA. TRBV21-1 has pseudogene status. The CDR3 length is 17 residues. For the CDR3, the DNA is TGTGCCAGCAGCTCACCCCGACAGGGCCGGACTAATGAAAAACTGTTTTTT. Encoded protein: CASSSPRQGRTNEKLFF.

CDR3 sequence (DNA): TGCGCCAGCAGCCAAGGCCCCGTCCCGGGATTGAGTGGCTACACCTTC. Its protein is CASSQGPVPGLSGYTF. The V gene is TRBV4-1, the J gene TRBJ1-2; D uncertain. The CDR3 covers 16 residues. Deletions cut 1 base from V and 7 bases from J, with 19 bases between. Germline CDR1 and CDR2: MGHRA and YSYEKL.

The chain has TRBV2 and TRBJ2-2, with TRBD1 as a possible D gene (6 bases). This CDR3 is 14 amino acids long. Germline values: CDR1 SNHLY, CDR2 FYNNEI. V dropped 6 bases and J dropped 0 bases, with 8 bases sitting between them. CDR3 nucleotides: TGTGCCAGCAGGGACAGCGCGAACACCGGGGAGCTGTTTTTT. Its protein is CASRDSANTGELFF.

This chain connects TRBV6-5 to TRBJ2-5; no reliable D call. The CDR3 consists of 15 residues. Trimming left V 2 bases short and J 6 bases short, with 16 bases between. Germline V gene sequence: CDR1 MNHEY, CDR2 SVGAGI. CDR3 protein: CASSYDWTPMQTQYF. CDR3 DNA: TGTGCCAGCAGTTACGACTGGACCCCGATGCAGACCCAGTACTTC.

The chain couples TRBV4-2 to TRBJ1-2, with D hard to call. This CDR3 comprises 16 residues. Germline V gene sequence: CDR1 LGHNA, CDR2 YNFKEQ. V was cut by 5 bases and J by 2 bases, with 18 bases left in between. The CDR3 here is CASSAVSGGPNYGYTF. CDR3 sequence (DNA): TGTGCCAGCAGCGCGGTGTCAGGAGGACCCAACTATGGCTACACCTTC.

This sequence joins TRBV30 and TRBJ1-1; D is uncertain. Germline CDR1 reads GTSNPN; CDR2 reads SVGIG (reference sequence). Between the trimmed V and J ends, which lost 2 bases and 3 bases, there was a span of 10 bases. This CDR3 is built from 13 residues. For the CDR3, the DNA is TGTGCCTGGAGTCCCGGGTGGGACACTGAAGCTTTCTTT. Translated, it gives CAWSPGWDTEAFF.

The V call is TRBV21-1, the J call TRBJ2-7; the DNA was not compared with TRBD1, the D call given in the table. TRBV21-1 is marked as a pseudogene. CDR3 length: 15 residues. CDR3: CASSKEVGQHYEQYF. DNA of the CDR3: TGTGCCAGCAGCAAAGAGGTTGGACAGCACTACGAGCAGTACTTC.

This clone was observed once. V usage is TRBV30 and J usage is TRBJ2-7; 15 positions match TRBD2. Germline V CDR1 and CDR2: GTSNPN, SVGIG (reference sequence). Unmatched junction bases numbered 3, after V lost 0 bases and J lost 6 bases. CDR3 length: 15 amino acids. The CDR3 DNA is TGTGCCTGGAGTGTAGGACTAGCGGGGGGGAGCGAGCAGTACTTC. It encodes CAWSVGLAGGSEQYF.

J is TRBJ2-5 and V is TRBV7-2; possible D gene TRBD2, 6 bases. V lost 3 bases to trimming and J lost 4 bases, with 6 bases between them. Germline CDR1 reads SGHTA; CDR2 reads FQGNSA. This CDR3 is 12 amino acids long. This CDR3 is CASSLRGETQYF. The CDR3, as DNA: TGTGCCAGCAGCTTGCGGGGAGAGACCCAGTACTTC.

The chain joins TRBV6-5 to TRBJ2-7; TRBD2 matches at 8 bases. V lost 6 bases, J lost 2 bases, and 3 bases stayed unmatched. In germline, CDR1 is MNHEY, CDR2 SVGAGI. The CDR3 totals 13 residues. This CDR3 is CASSLSGAYEQYF. CDR3 DNA: TGTGCCAGCAGCCTTAGCGGGGCCTACGAGCAGTACTTC.

This clone was recorded once. Sequence at one end of the junction differs from germline and may be a read error. V usage is TRBV15 and J usage is TRBJ2-3; D not certain. Germline-derived CDR1 and CDR2 are LNHNV and YYDKDF (reference sequence). The CDR3 extends over 11 amino acids. As DNA, the CDR3 is TGTGCCACCAGCAGCAAAGATACGCAGTATTTT. This translates into CATSSKDTQYF.

The gene calls are TRBV7-9 and TRBJ1-2, with D tentatively TRBD1 (6 bases). This CDR3 region has 17 residues. V lost 5 bases, J lost 3 bases, and 22 bases lay in between. Per germline, CDR1 SEHNR and CDR2 FQNEAQ (reference sequence). The CDR3 nucleotides read TGTGCCAGCAGCGAAGGGGGGTCAGCCCCATACTACTATGGCTACACCTTC. Translating gives CASSEGGSAPYYYGYTF.

The chain has TRBV20-1 and TRBJ2-5; 7 bases line up with TRBD1. Per the germline V gene, CDR1 is DFQATT and CDR2 is SNEGSKA (reference sequence). V lost 6 bases, J lost 9 bases, and 7 bases stayed unmatched. The length of the CDR3 is 11 residues. The CDR3 spells CSAGDRGAQYF. In DNA, the CDR3 is TGCAGTGCAGGGGACAGAGGGGCCCAGTACTTC.

V is TRBV7-3 and J is TRBJ1-4, with 7 bases aligning to TRBD1. The CDR3 contains 13 residues. Germline-derived CDR1 and CDR2 are SGHTA and FQGTGA. Trimming cost V 5 bases and J 7 bases; bases outside gene matches: 4. The CDR3 protein is CASSINRGEKLFF. The CDR3 DNA reads as TGTGCCAGCAGCATAAACAGGGGTGAAAAACTGTTTTTT.

The V gene is TRBV5-4, the J gene TRBJ2-7, with D possibly matching TRBD1 (6 bases). The V gene lost 2 bases and the J gene lost 7 bases, with 13 bases spanning the gap. CDR1 and CDR2 from the germline V gene are SGHNT and YYREEE (reference sequence). This CDR3 has 13 amino acids. DNA of the CDR3: TGTGCCAGCAGCTTAACAGGGTTGGGGGAGCAGTACTTC. It is translated as CASSLTGLGEQYF.

V is TRBV7-8 and J is TRBJ2-2, with a weak D call TRBD2 (7 bases). The CDR3 runs to 17 residues. Deletions cut 4 bases from V and 0 bases from J, with 15 bases between. Germline V gives CDR1 SGHVS, CDR2 FQNEAQ. CDR3 nucleotides: TGTGCCAGCAGCTCCCGGAGGGGGGGGGCGAACACCGGGGAGCTGTTTTTT. Translation: CASSSRRGGANTGELFF.

The chain carries TRBV4-2 and TRBJ2-5; 7 positions agree with TRBD2. Germline CDR1 and CDR2: LGHNA and YNFKEQ. Unmatched junction bases numbered 9, after V lost 0 bases and J lost 2 bases. The CDR3 is 17 amino acids. The CDR3 DNA is TGTGCCAGCAGCCAAGATCCGTCGGGCGGGGGACAAGAGACCCAGTACTTC. Translating it yields CASSQDPSGGGQETQYF.

J is TRBJ1-1 and V is TRBV19; the D is unclear. The CDR3 has 12 residues. V lost 8 bases to trimming and J lost 0 bases, with 7 bases between them. The germline gives CDR1 LNHDA, CDR2 SQIVND (reference sequence). CDR3 nucleotides: TGTGCCAGTTGGACGGTGAACACTGAAGCTTTCTTT. Translating gives CASWTVNTEAFF.

V usage is TRBV6-1 and J usage is TRBJ2-1; D not certain. CDR3 length: 13 amino acids. With 7 bases removed from V and 2 bases from J, the gap between germline ends came to 9 bases. The V gene's germline CDR1 is MNHNS and CDR2 SASEGT. The CDR3 DNA follows: TGTGCCAGCATATCTAGGGCCTACAATGAGCAGTTCTTC. Translating it yields CASISRAYNEQFF.

V and J are TRBV5-6 and TRBJ1-1; D not resolved. This CDR3 is 15 amino acids long. Looked up from germline, CDR1 is SGHDT and CDR2 is YYEEEE. V lost 4 bases and J 2 bases, leaving 15 bases between the germline ends. CDR3 protein: CASSEYRLGNTEAFF. DNA for the CDR3: TGTGCCAGCAGCGAATATCGCCTAGGAAACACTGAAGCTTTCTTT.

There are a few counts of this clone. This rearrangement joins TRBV6-6 to TRBJ1-2; D may be TRBD1 (5 bases). Germline CDR1 is MNHNY and CDR2 is SVGAGI (reference sequence). V shed 4 bases and J shed 4 bases, with 16 bases lying between them. The CDR3 runs 15 residues. The CDR3 protein is CASSSSGMLPYGYTF. The CDR3 bases are TGTGCCAGCAGTTCCTCAGGGATGTTGCCCTATGGCTACACCTTC.

A word on this clone: Other DNA sequences in the same sample also yield this CDR3. The J gene is TRBJ2-7, the V gene TRBV5-4; D not resolved. With 4 bases removed from V and 2 bases from J, the gap between germline ends came to 16 bases. The CDR3 spans 15 residues. Looked up from germline, CDR1 is SGHNT and CDR2 is YYREEE (reference sequence). For the CDR3, the DNA is TGTGCCAGCAGCCTCCCCGGGCAAGGCGCCTACGAGCAGTACTTC. Its protein is CASSLPGQGAYEQYF. The full variable domain, with the rest looked up from reference TRBV5-4 and TRBJ2-7, is ETGVTQSPTHLIKTRGQQVTLRCSSQSGHNTVSWYQQALGQGPQFIFQYYREEENGRGNFPPRFSGLQFPNYSSELNVNALELDDSALYLCASSLPGQGAYEQYFGPGTRLTVT.

This chain joins TRBV25-1 and TRBJ1-2; tentatively, D is TRBD1 (6 bases). The CDR3 covers 14 residues. V was shortened by 4 bases and J by 5 bases, with 14 bases between the two germline ends. Germline-derived CDR1 and CDR2 are MGHDK and SYGVNS. As DNA, the CDR3 is TGTGCCAGCAGTGCAGGGGAATCTTGGTATGGCTACACCTTC. This encodes CASSAGESWYGYTF.

This clone was seen a few times. This chain uses TRBV7-8 with TRBJ1-3, with 7 positions matching TRBD1. This CDR3 is built from 16 residues. Looked up from germline, CDR1 is SGHVS and CDR2 is FQNEAQ. V dropped 1 base and J dropped 4; count of bases not matched to a gene: 7. The CDR3 sequence is CASSLGDRALGNTIYF. CDR3 coding DNA: TGTGCCAGCAGCTTAGGAGACAGGGCCCTAGGAAACACCATATATTTT.